This entry describes one T cell receptor beta chain. Antigen: not known. The CDR3 totals 11 residues. Between the trimmed V and J ends, which lost 2 bases and 11 bases, there was a span of 9 bases. Per germline, CDR1 SQVTM and CDR2 ANQGSEA. This record comes from a study of shared clonotypes between healthy human individuals. Findings and limits, study-wide: On the whole, naive subsets had larger estimated richness than memory subsets had.

TCRdb keeps only in-frame clones here, not all; method: immunoSEQ multiplex PCR. The sample has more than 500,000 clones, roughly 95% seen once; the top ten hold 0.055% to 0.075%. The chain links TRBV29-1 to TRBJ1-4; unclear D gene. This TCR derives from a woman under 40 in good health. Sequencing input: naive CD4+ T cells sorted from blood. Documented subset: CD45RA+ positively selected. CDR3: CSVEQHGKLFF. The CDR3 nucleotides read TGCAGCGTTGAACAGCACGGGAAACTGTTTTTT.